This T cell receptor (beta chain) was obtained from a study of T cells in Graves' hyperthyroidism and ophthalmopathy. This clonotype was seen more than once but under ten times. Its antigen is unknown. The CDR3 is made up of 14 amino acids. Germline loops: CDR1 MGHDK, CDR2 SYGVNS. Trimming stripped 7 bases from V and 1 base from J, with 13 bases between. Points from the study as a whole: Within blood appeared most thyroid clonotypes that had expanded above 0.001.

RNA transcripts yielded amplified TCR beta CDR3 regions. First-round RT-PCR targeting the TCR CDR3 was performed with the HTBI primer set. TCRdb reprocessed the multiplex PCR reads via MiXCR and lists one record per CDR3 protein. The sample records roughly 250,000 distinct CDR3 sequences, just over 14% being singletons. The sequenced sample consisted of blood. The chain combines TRBV25-1 with TRBJ1-2; D might be TRBD1 (5 bases). This receptor was identified in a woman aged 40 to 55 with Graves' hyperthyroidism that later progressed to Graves' ophthalmopathy. The CDR3, as DNA: TGTGCCAGCACCGACAGTTTTTATAACTATGGCTACACCTTC. It yields the protein CASTDSFYNYGYTF.